This T cell receptor beta chain was sequenced during a study of beta chain features in type 1 diabetes. Study-wide context: What patients shared with healthy donors was a similar profile of age, gender and cell yields.

The entirety of the isolated RNA underwent reverse transcription, so expressed TCRB transcripts were sequenced. The repertoire was sequenced with immunoSEQ multiplex PCR; TCRdb's copy has only in-frame clones and lacks some. The sample yields hundreds of thousands of clones, around 16% seen once. Only one count was recorded for this clone. Its antigen remains unidentified. Germline assignment: CDR1 GTSNPN and CDR2 SVGIG (reference sequence). The CDR3 is 14 residues long. One heparinised draw, averaging about 0.11 L, was taken per donor. The study, taken as a whole, reports: When cDNA is sequenced, cells with high TCR expression could be over-represented. In comparison with healthy donors, patients had naive, central memory and Treg TCRB repertoires that appeared more similar. The study found moderately but significantly shorter TCRB CDR3s in all four CD4+ subsets of Type 1 diabetes patients.

Source material: naive CD4+ T cells from blood. J is TRBJ1-3 and V is TRBV30; TRBD1 agrees at 10 bases. The clonotype originates from a man aged 18 to 30 with type 1 diabetes. CDR3 coding DNA: TGTGCAGGACTCCGGGACAGGGGTGGAAACACCATATATTTT. Its translation: CAGLRDRGGNTIYF.